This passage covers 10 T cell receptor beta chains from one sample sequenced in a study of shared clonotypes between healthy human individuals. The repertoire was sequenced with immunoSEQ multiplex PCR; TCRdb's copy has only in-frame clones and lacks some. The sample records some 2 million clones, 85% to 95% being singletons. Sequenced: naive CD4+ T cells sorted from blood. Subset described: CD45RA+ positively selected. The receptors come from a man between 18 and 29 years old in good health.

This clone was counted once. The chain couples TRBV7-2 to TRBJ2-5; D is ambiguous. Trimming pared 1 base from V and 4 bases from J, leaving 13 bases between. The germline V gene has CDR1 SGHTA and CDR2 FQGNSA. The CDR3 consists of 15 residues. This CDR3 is CASSLVGKRVETQYF. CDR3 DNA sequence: TGTGCCAGCAGCTTAGTGGGCAAACGTGTAGAGACCCAGTACTTC.

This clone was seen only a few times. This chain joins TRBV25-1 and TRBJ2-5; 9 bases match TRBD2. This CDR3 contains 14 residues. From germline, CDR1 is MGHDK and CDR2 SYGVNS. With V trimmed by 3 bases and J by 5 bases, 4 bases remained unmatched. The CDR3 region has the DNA TGTGCCAGCAGTGAGGGCGGGGGGGCCGAGACCCAGTACTTC. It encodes CASSEGGGAETQYF. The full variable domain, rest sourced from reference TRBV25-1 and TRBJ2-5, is EADIYQTPRYLVIGTGKKITLECSQTMGHDKMYWYQQDPGMELHLIHYSYGVNSTEKGDLSSESTVSRIRTEHFPLTLESARPSHTSQYLCASSEGGGAETQYFGPGTRLLVL.

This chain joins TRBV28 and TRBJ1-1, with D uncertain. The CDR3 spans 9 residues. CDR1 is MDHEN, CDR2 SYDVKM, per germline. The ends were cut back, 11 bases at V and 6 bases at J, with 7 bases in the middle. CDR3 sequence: CAGESEAFF. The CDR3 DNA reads TGTGCCGGCGAGTCTGAAGCTTTCTTT.

The CDR3 nucleotides read TGTGCCATCAGTGAGACTAGCGGGATCTCCTACGAGCAGTACTTC. This gives the protein CAISETSGISYEQYF. The chain joins TRBV10-3 to TRBJ2-7; 10 bases are shared with TRBD2. The CDR3 has 15 residues. The germline V gene has CDR1 ENHRY and CDR2 SYGVKD. V lost 2 bases and J lost 0; bases outside the gene matches: 1.

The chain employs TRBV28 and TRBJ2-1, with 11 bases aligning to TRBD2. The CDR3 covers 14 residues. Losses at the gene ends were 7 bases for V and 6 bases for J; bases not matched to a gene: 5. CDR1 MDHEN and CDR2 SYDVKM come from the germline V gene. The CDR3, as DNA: TGTGCCAGCATTAGCGGGGGGGCTGTCAATGAGCAGTTCTTC. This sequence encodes CASISGGAVNEQFF. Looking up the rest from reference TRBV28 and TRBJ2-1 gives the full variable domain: DVKVTQSSRYLVKRTGEKVFLECVQDMDHENMFWYRQDPGLGLRLIYFSYDVKMKEKGDIPEGYSVSREKKERFSLILESASTNQTSMYLCASISGGAVNEQFFGPGTRLTVL.

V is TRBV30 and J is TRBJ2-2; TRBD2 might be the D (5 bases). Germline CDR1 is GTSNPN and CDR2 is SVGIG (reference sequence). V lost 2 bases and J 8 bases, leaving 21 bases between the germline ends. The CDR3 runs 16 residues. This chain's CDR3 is CAWSSRARRLRGELFF. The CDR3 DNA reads TGTGCCTGGAGTTCGAGGGCGCGACGTCTAAGAGGGGAGCTGTTTTTT.

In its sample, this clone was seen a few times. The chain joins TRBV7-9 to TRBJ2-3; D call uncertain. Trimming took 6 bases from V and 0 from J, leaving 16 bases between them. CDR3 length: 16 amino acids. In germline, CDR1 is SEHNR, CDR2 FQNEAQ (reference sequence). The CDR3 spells CASRRAETSSTDTQYF. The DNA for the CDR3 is TGTGCCAGCAGAAGGGCCGAGACTTCTAGCACAGATACGCAGTATTTT. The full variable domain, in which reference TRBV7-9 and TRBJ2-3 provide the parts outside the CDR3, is DTGVSQNPRHKITKRGQNVTFRCDPISEHNRLYWYRQTLGQGPEFLTYFQNEAQLEKSRLLSDRFSAERPKGSFSTLEIQRTEQGDSAMYLCASRRAETSSTDTQYFGPGTRLTVL.

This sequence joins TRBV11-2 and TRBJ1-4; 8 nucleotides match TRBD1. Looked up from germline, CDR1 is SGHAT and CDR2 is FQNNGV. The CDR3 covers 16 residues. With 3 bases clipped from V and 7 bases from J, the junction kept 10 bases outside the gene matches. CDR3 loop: CASSFTGGRLGEKLFF. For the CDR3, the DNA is TGTGCCAGCAGCTTCACAGGGGGGCGATTGGGTGAAAAACTGTTTTTT.

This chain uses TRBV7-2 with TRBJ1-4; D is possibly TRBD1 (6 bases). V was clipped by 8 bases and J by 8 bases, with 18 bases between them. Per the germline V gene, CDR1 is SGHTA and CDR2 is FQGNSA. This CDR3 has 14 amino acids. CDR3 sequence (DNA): TGTGCCAGCTCAACCCGAACGGGGGGCGAAAAACTGTTTTTT. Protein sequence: CASSTRTGGEKLFF.

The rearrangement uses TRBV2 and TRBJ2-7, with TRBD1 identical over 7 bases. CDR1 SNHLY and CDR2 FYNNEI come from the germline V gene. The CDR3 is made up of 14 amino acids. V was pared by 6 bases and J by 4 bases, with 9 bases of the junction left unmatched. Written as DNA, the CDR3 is TGTGCCAGCAGACACAGGGGCACCATTTACGAGCAGTACTTC. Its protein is CASRHRGTIYEQYF.